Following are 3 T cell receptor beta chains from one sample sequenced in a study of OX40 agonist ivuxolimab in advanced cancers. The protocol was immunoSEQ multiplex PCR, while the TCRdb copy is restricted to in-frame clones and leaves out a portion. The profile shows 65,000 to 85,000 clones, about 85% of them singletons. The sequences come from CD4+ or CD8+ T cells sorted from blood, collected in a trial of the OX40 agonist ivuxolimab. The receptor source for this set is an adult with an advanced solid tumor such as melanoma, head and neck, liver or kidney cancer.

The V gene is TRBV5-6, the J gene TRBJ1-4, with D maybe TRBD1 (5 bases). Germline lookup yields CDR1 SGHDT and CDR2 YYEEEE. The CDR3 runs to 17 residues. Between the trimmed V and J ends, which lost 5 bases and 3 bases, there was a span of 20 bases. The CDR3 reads CASSSSSGVGANEKLFF. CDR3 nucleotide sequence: TGTGCCAGCAGTTCGTCGTCGGGCGTGGGGGCTAATGAAAAACTGTTTTTT.

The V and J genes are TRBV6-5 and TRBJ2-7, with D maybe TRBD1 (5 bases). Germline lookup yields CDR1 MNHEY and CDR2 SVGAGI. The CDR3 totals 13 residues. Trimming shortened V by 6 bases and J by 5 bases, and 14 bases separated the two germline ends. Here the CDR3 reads CASSRDSFNEQYF. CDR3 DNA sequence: TGTGCCAGCAGCCGAGACAGCTTTAACGAGCAGTACTTC.

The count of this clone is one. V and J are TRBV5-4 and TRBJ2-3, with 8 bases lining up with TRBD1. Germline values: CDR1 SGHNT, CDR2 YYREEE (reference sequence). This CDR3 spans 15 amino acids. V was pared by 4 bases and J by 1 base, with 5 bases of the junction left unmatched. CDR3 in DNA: TGTGCCAGCAGCCCCTCGGGACAGGGCACAGATACGCAGTATTTT. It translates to CASSPSGQGTDTQYF. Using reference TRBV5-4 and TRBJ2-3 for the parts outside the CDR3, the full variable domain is ETGVTQSPTHLIKTRGQQVTLRCSSQSGHNTVSWYQQALGQGPQFIFQYYREEENGRGNFPPRFSGLQFPNYSSELNVNALELDDSALYLCASSPSGQGTDTQYFGPGTRLTVL.